This T cell receptor beta chain was sequenced during a study of T cell responses to AZD1222 COVID-19 vaccine. Generated by immunoSEQ multiplex PCR, the TCRdb table keeps only in-frame clones and is missing some. The sample has about 81,000 clones; 85% to 95% are singletons. The V gene's germline CDR1 is SQVTM and CDR2 ANQGSEA. Trimming shortened V by 0 bases and J by 6 bases, and 8 bases separated the two germline ends. This CDR3 comprises 12 residues. As concerns this clone: Its specificity is not known.

Findings and limits, study-wide: Vaccine-associated CD4 TCRs ranged over spike, dominating at 160-218 and 743-854. A mostly white British donor set with more females was recruited, and clonal diversity was possibly underestimated.

The receptor comes from an adult who received the AZD1222 COVID-19 vaccine. The sample was peripheral blood, taken 28 days after the second AZD1222 dose. The chain joins TRBV29-1 to TRBJ1-2; a possible D gene is TRBD1 (5 bases). CDR3 nucleotide sequence: TGCAGCGTTGAAGATCTGGGGGATGGCTACACCTTC. Translating gives CSVEDLGDGYTF. Complete variable domain (other parts from reference TRBV29-1 and TRBJ1-2): SAVISQKPSRDICQRGTSLTIQCQVDSQVTMMFWYRQQPGQSLTLIATANQGSEATYESGFVIDKFPISRPNLTFSTLTVSNMSPEDSSIYLCSVEDLGDGYTFGSGTRLTVV.